Shown below are 26 T cell receptor beta chains from a single sample sequenced in a study of shared clonotypes between healthy human individuals. Using immunoSEQ multiplex PCR, the repertoire was profiled, and TCRdb retains in-frame clones only, with some absent. The table records about 2 million clones, about 95% of them present only once. CD45RO-negative, CCR7-selected cells formed the naive CD8 fraction, which excluded terminally differentiated effector memory CD45RA+ cells. The sequenced sample was naive CD8+ T cells sorted from blood. All receptors come from a man between 18 and 29 years old in good health.

This clone appeared a single time. The V call is TRBV6-1, the J call TRBJ1-1, with 9 nucleotides matching TRBD1. The germline V gene has CDR1 MNHNS and CDR2 SASEGT. The CDR3 is made up of 14 amino acids. V dropped 4 bases and J dropped 5; count of bases not matched to a gene: 5. CDR3 nucleotides: TGTGCCAGCAGTGCGGGACAGGGCGCGACTGAAGCTTTCTTT. Translating gives CASSAGQGATEAFF.

A remark on this clone: Other nucleotide sequences in the sample specify the same CDR3. This chain connects TRBV4-1 to TRBJ2-5; D remains unclear. V lost 3 bases to trimming and J lost 4 bases, with 3 bases between them. This CDR3 is 11 amino acids long. Germline CDR1 and CDR2: MGHRA and YSYEKL. CDR3: CASSHLETQYF. The DNA of the CDR3 is TGCGCCAGCAGCCATCTAGAGACCCAGTACTTC.

Points on this clone: The same CDR3 also results from other DNA sequences found in this sample. The gene calls are TRBV13 and TRBJ2-1, with 11 bases matching TRBD2. The CDR3 length is 14 residues. The V and J ends lost 5 bases and 5 bases, in that order; junction bases with no gene match: 2. Germline values: CDR1 PRHDT, CDR2 FYEKMQ (reference sequence). CDR3 in amino acids: CASSLLAGDNEQFF. DNA for the CDR3: TGTGCCAGCAGCCTACTAGCGGGGGACAATGAGCAGTTCTTC.

With respect to this clone: Distinct nucleotide sequences in the sample also encode this CDR3. The genes are TRBV5-1 and TRBJ1-3; possibly TRBD1 for D (5 bases). Germline V gene sequence: CDR1 SGHRS, CDR2 YFSETQ. CDR3 size: 12 residues. V shed 0 bases and J shed 8 bases, with 6 bases lying between them. In DNA, the CDR3 is TGCGCCAGCAGCTTGGCGGGGGACACCATATATTTT. Protein: CASSLAGDTIYF. The full variable domain, completed using reference TRBV5-1 and TRBJ1-3, is KAGVTQTPRYLIKTRGQQVTLSCSPISGHRSVSWYQQTPGQGLQFLFEYFSETQRNKGNFPGRFSGRQFSNSRSEMNVSTLELGDSALYLCASSLAGDTIYFGEGSWLTVV.

The J gene is TRBJ2-1, the V gene TRBV27; TRBD2 might be the D (6 bases). Between the trimmed V and J ends, which lost 5 bases and 10 bases, there was a span of 15 bases. Germline CDR1 MNHEY, CDR2 SMNVEV (reference sequence). The CDR3 loop spans 13 amino acids. Here the CDR3 reads CASSKTSPGEQFF. The CDR3 coding sequence is TGTGCCAGCAGTAAGACTAGTCCTGGGGAGCAGTTCTTC.

The chain is built from TRBV4-3 and TRBJ2-7, with D possibly being TRBD1 (7 bases). Trimming shortened V by 0 bases and J by 3 bases, and 12 bases separated the two germline ends. CDR3 size: 15 residues. Germline CDR1 reads LGHNA; CDR2 reads YSLEER. The CDR3 coding sequence is TGCGCCAGCAGCCAAGAGCTGCAGGGGGGCTACGAGCAGTACTTC. It translates to CASSQELQGGYEQYF.

Only one count was recorded for this clone. The chain links TRBV29-1 to TRBJ2-7, with D perhaps matching TRBD2 (6 bases). The CDR3 consists of 13 residues. CDR1 is SQVTM, CDR2 ANQGSEA, per germline. Trimming took off 6 bases at V and 5 bases at J, with 17 bases between the two ends. The CDR3 spells CSVPGLYGDEQYF. CDR3 nucleotide sequence: TGCAGCGTCCCGGGACTCTATGGGGACGAGCAGTACTTC.

The J gene is TRBJ2-3, the V gene TRBV6-5; D perhaps matches TRBD2 (6 bases). Germline-derived CDR1 and CDR2 are MNHEY and SVGAGI. This CDR3 has 15 residues. The V end was cut by 6 bases, the J end by 4 bases, with 17 bases between. Here the CDR3 DNA reads TGTGCCAGCAGCCCCCTGGAGGGGATGGCAGATACGCAGTATTTT. Amino acids: CASSPLEGMADTQYF.

This clone was seen a single time. The gene calls are TRBV5-4 and TRBJ2-1, with 9 nucleotides matching TRBD1. Germline trimming cut 3 bases from V and 8 bases from J; bases unmatched to any gene: 3. Germline assignment: CDR1 SGHNT and CDR2 YYREEE (reference sequence). The CDR3 is made up of 13 amino acids. CDR3 residues: CASSSRDRDEQFF. CDR3 in DNA: TGTGCCAGCAGCTCGCGGGACAGGGATGAGCAGTTCTTC. The variable domain in full, completed from reference TRBV5-4 and TRBJ2-1, reads ETGVTQSPTHLIKTRGQQVTLRCSSQSGHNTVSWYQQALGQGPQFIFQYYREEENGRGNFPPRFSGLQFPNYSSELNVNALELDDSALYLCASSSRDRDEQFFGPGTRLTVL.

CDR3 protein: CASSLDQRVSYNEQFF. The CDR3 DNA sequence: TGTGCCAGCAGCTTAGATCAGCGGGTTTCCTACAATGAGCAGTTCTTC. The chain carries TRBV7-8 and TRBJ2-1; D may be TRBD2 (6 bases). V lost 1 base, J lost 1 base, and 11 bases lay in between. This CDR3 is 16 amino acids long. Germline loops: CDR1 SGHVS, CDR2 FQNEAQ.

The rearrangement links TRBV5-4 to TRBJ2-1; possibly TRBD2 for D (6 bases). Germline V lookup: CDR1 SGHNT, CDR2 YYREEE (reference sequence). The CDR3 covers 15 residues. V was cut by 4 bases and J by 8 bases, with 19 bases left in between. The CDR3 DNA is TGTGCCAGCAGCCCTCCACCGGGAGTAGCTGATGAGCAGTTCTTC. Protein product: CASSPPPGVADEQFF.

The V and J genes are TRBV4-2 and TRBJ2-3; tentative D call: TRBD2 (6 bases). Germline assignment: CDR1 LGHNA and CDR2 YNFKEQ. CDR3 size: 16 residues. V shed 0 bases and J shed 1 base, with 11 bases lying between them. The DNA for the CDR3 is TGTGCCAGCAGCCAAGATAGGGCGGGGCGCACAGATACGCAGTATTTT. Translation: CASSQDRAGRTDTQYF.

The V gene is TRBV21-1, the J gene TRBJ2-7; TRBD1 is the table's D call and was not checked against the DNA. TRBV21-1 is a pseudogene segment. The CDR3 totals 14 residues. The CDR3 coding sequence is TGTGCCAGCAGCATCCGGGACAGGGCTAACGAGCAGTACTTC. This gives the protein CASSIRDRANEQYF.

This rearrangement joins TRBV2 to TRBJ2-1, with 8 bases fitting TRBD2. This CDR3 has 17 residues. Trimming removed 3 bases from V and 8 bases from J; junction bases left unmatched: 15. Germline assignment: CDR1 SNHLY and CDR2 FYNNEI. The CDR3 DNA is TGTGCCAGCAGTGATTTTCCGACTAGCGTCATGACCGATGAGCAGTTCTTC. Translated: CASSDFPTSVMTDEQFF.

CDR3 loop: CASSDGVTEAFF. Here the CDR3 DNA reads TGTGCCAGCAGCGACGGGGTAACTGAAGCTTTCTTT. V gene TRBV16 combines with J gene TRBJ1-1; no clear D. V was trimmed by 5 bases and J by 5 bases, leaving 9 bases between them. The CDR3 covers 12 residues. Per the germline V gene, CDR1 is KGHSY and CDR2 is FQNENV.

The chain uses TRBV27 and TRBJ2-3; 8 bases line up with TRBD1. V gave up 5 bases and J gave up 4 bases; unmatched junction bases: 8. The CDR3 is 15 amino acids. Germline assignment: CDR1 MNHEY and CDR2 SMNVEV (reference sequence). The CDR3 loop is CASSPQGAFSDTQYF. CDR3 nucleotides: TGTGCCAGCAGTCCCCAGGGGGCGTTTTCAGATACGCAGTATTTT.

On this clone: The same CDR3 can be traced to other DNA sequences in this sample. The rearrangement links TRBV28 to TRBJ1-1; no reliable D call. The CDR3 extends over 12 amino acids. The germline gives CDR1 MDHEN, CDR2 SYDVKM. V was clipped by 5 bases and J by 0 bases, with 4 bases between them. The CDR3 reads CASSLLNTEAFF. CDR3 sequence (DNA): TGTGCCAGCAGTCTTTTGAACACTGAAGCTTTCTTT.

This clone was observed a single time. The chain couples TRBV27 to TRBJ1-2; D not resolved. Germline V gene lookup returns CDR1 MNHEY and CDR2 SMNVEV (reference sequence). CDR3 length: 15 residues. The V gene lost 6 bases and the J gene lost 6 bases, with 20 bases spanning the gap. The CDR3 DNA reads TGTGCCAGCAGCCCCCAACAGCGGGGAGCTAATGGCTACACCTTC. Its translation is CASSPQQRGANGYTF.

The gene calls are TRBV2 and TRBJ2-3, with 10 nucleotides matching TRBD2. Trimming at V came to 4 bases and at J to 3 bases, leaving 7 bases not matched to a gene. The CDR3 is made up of 16 amino acids. Germline V lookup: CDR1 SNHLY, CDR2 FYNNEI. The CDR3 sequence is CASSVELAGTTDTQYF. The CDR3 DNA sequence: TGTGCCAGCAGTGTCGAACTAGCGGGGACTACAGATACGCAGTATTTT.

The table lists this clone with a count of one. This rearrangement joins TRBV28 to TRBJ1-6; D unclear. This CDR3 has 16 residues. Deletions cut 5 bases from V and 0 bases from J, with 11 bases between. The germline gives CDR1 MDHEN, CDR2 SYDVKM. The CDR3 nucleotides read TGTGCCAGCAGTGGACCCCTTGGCTCCTATAATTCACCCCTCCACTTT. This codes for CASSGPLGSYNSPLHF.

The rearrangement uses TRBV6-1 and TRBJ2-2; D is unclear. This CDR3 spans 13 amino acids. Germline CDR1 is MNHNS and CDR2 is SASEGT. Trimming took 7 bases from V and 0 from J, leaving 6 bases between them. DNA of the CDR3: TGTGCCAGCATGGCTACGAACACCGGGGAGCTGTTTTTT. As protein: CASMATNTGELFF.

Concerning this clone itself: Other DNA sequences in this sample translate to the same CDR3. The V gene is TRBV6-1, the J gene TRBJ2-7, with D unresolved. Germline assignment: CDR1 MNHNS and CDR2 SASEGT. CDR3 length: 12 residues. The V end lost 3 bases, the J end lost 0 bases, and 3 bases lay between the germline ends. CDR3 loop: CASSDFSYEQYF. CDR3 DNA: TGTGCCAGCAGTGATTTCTCCTACGAGCAGTACTTC.

J is TRBJ2-5 and V is TRBV28, with 8 bases aligning to TRBD1. Germline values: CDR1 MDHEN, CDR2 SYDVKM. This CDR3 region has 16 residues. Trimming took 4 bases from V and 5 from J; bases not matched to a gene: 12. This chain's CDR3 is CASSYRGENPRETQYF. The DNA for the CDR3 is TGTGCCAGCAGTTACAGGGGGGAGAACCCCCGTGAGACCCAGTACTTC.

V gene TRBV7-9 combines with J gene TRBJ2-7, with D possibly matching TRBD2 (6 bases). The length of the CDR3 is 14 residues. The germline V gene encodes CDR1 SEHNR and CDR2 FQNEAQ (reference sequence). V shed 0 bases and J shed 4 bases, with 10 bases lying between them. The CDR3 coding sequence is TGTGCCAGCAGCTTAGCGTGGGGGGATTACGAGCAGTACTTC. This translates into CASSLAWGDYEQYF.

The V and J genes are TRBV4-2 and TRBJ2-1, with TRBD1 identical over 8 bases. CDR3 length equals 15 residues. Germline lookup yields CDR1 LGHNA and CDR2 YNFKEQ. The junction had 6 bases not matched to a gene; V was cut back by 0 bases and J by 8 bases. CDR3 nucleotides: TGTGCCAGCAGCCAAGAGGCCCAGGGGGCTTATGAGCAGTTCTTC. It codes for CASSQEAQGAYEQFF.

On this clone itself: The identical CDR3 is also encoded by other nucleotide sequences in the sample. The chain carries TRBV30 and TRBJ1-1, with 8 bases that match TRBD1. This CDR3 contains 13 residues. Germline-derived CDR1 and CDR2 are GTSNPN and SVGIG (reference sequence). The V and J ends lost 0 bases and 5 bases, in that order; junction bases with no gene match: 2. The CDR3 nucleotides are TGTGCCTGGAGTGTAACAGGGGGTACTGAAGCTTTCTTT. As protein: CAWSVTGGTEAFF.